What follows describes a single TCR beta chain. This record belongs to a study of blood T cell repertoires in COVID-19. Using immunoSEQ multiplex PCR, the repertoire was profiled, and TCRdb retains in-frame clones only, with some absent. Altogether about 150,000 clones are present, 85% to 90% being singletons, with the ten largest covering roughly an eighth. The CDR3 consists of 14 residues. V was cut by 0 bases and J by 0 bases, with 4 bases left in between. CDR1 is SGDLS and CDR2 is YYNGEE in the germline V gene. This clonotype was obtained from a man aged 18-30 years with COVID-19, enrolled during active disease. The specimen sequenced was peripheral blood. The chain uses TRBV9 and TRBJ2-4; D uncertain. The CDR3 reads CASSVDLAKNIQYF. The CDR3 nucleotides are TGTGCCAGCAGCGTAGATCTAGCCAAAAACATTCAGTACTTC.